The clone carrying this T cell receptor (beta chain) has just a few counts. Antigen: not known. Expressed TCRB transcripts were sequenced because the isolated RNA had all been reverse transcribed beforehand. Sequencing used immunoSEQ multiplex PCR; TCRdb keeps in-frame clones, though not all of them. The sample holds about 340,000 clones; approximately 13% are singletons and the top ten take roughly 0.016%. The record originates from a study of beta chain features in type 1 diabetes. Study-wide findings and caveats: More deletions and fewer insertions at VDJ junctions were seen in type 1 diabetes patients. People with Type 1 diabetes carried modestly yet significantly shorter TCRB CDR3s in all four CD4+ subsets.

This CDR3 has 16 residues. Deletions cut 5 bases from V and 0 bases from J, with 17 bases between. Germline CDR1 and CDR2: KGHSH and LQKENI. J is TRBJ2-7 and V is TRBV18; unclear D gene. This clonotype was sampled from a young woman with type 1 diabetes. The sample was naive CD4+ T cells from blood. CDR3 in amino acids: CASSTTYGYGSYEQYF. The CDR3 region has the DNA TGTGCCAGCTCAACTACTTACGGTTACGGCTCCTACGAGCAGTACTTC.